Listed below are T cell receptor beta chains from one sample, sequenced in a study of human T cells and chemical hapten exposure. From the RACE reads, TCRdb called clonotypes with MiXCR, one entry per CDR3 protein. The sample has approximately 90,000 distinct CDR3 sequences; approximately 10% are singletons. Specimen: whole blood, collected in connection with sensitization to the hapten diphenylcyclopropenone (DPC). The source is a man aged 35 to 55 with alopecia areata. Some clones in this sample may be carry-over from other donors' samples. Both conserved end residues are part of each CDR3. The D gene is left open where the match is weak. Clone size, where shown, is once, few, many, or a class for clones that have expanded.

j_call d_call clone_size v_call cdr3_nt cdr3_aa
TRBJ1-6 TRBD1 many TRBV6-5 TGTGCCAGCAGTTCCCCGGACAGGGGAGGATCACCCCTCCACTTT CASSSPDRGGSPLHF
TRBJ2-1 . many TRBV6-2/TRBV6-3 TGTGCCAGCAGTCCCCCTACTAGCTCCTACAATGAGCAGTTCTTC CASSPPTSSYNEQFF
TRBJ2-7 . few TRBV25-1 TGTGCCAGCAGTCTCCAAACCTACGAGCAGTACTTC CASSLQTYEQYF
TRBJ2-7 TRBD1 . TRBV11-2 TGTGCCAGCAGCTTCGGACAGGACTACGAGCAGTACTTC CASSFGQDYEQYF
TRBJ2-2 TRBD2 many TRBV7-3 TGTGCCAGCAGCTTCTTTAAGCCTAGCGGGAGGGCCGAGGAGCTGTTTTTT CASSFFKPSGRAEELFF
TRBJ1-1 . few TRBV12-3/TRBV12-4 TGTGCCAGCAGTTTATCGGCAGGGGTTGGGACTGAAGCTTTCTTT CASSLSAGVGTEAFF
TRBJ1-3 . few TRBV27 TGTGCCAGCAAACCCCGAAGCTCTGGAAACACCATATATTTT CASKPRSSGNTIYF
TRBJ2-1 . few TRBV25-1 TGTGCCAGCAGTGTTCGGGATGAGCAGTTCTTC CASSVRDEQFF
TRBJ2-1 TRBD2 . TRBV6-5 TGTGCCAGCAGACTGGGCGAGCGGGAGGGCAATGAGCAGTTCTTC CASRLGEREGNEQFF
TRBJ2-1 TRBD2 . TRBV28 TGTGCCAGCAGTTTTAGGCTAGCGGGAGAAAAAAATGAGCAGTTCTTC CASSFRLAGEKNEQFF
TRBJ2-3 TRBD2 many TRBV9 TGTGCCAGCAGCGTAGTCCCTAGCGGGAGGGATACGCAGTATTTT CASSVVPSGRDTQYF
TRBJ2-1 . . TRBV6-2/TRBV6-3 TGTGCCAGCAGCCGTAGACTGGAGCAGTTCTTC CASSRRLEQFF
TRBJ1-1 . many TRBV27 TGTGCCAGCAGTTTCGAAAACATGAACACTGAAGCTTTCTTT CASSFENMNTEAFF
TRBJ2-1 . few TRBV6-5 TGTGCCAGCAGTTACATTAGAAGCCCTGAGCAGTTCTTC CASSYIRSPEQFF
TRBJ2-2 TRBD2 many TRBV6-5 TGTGCCAGCAGCCAAGGAAAACTAGCGGGAGGCACCGGGGAGCTGTTTTTT CASSQGKLAGGTGELFF
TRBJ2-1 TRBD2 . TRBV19 TGTGCCAGTAGTATGGGGGAGGGCAGATCCTACAATGAGCAGTTCTTC CASSMGEGRSYNEQFF
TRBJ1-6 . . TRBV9 TGTGCCAGCAGCGTATCGGGGGTGTATAATTCACCCCTCCACTTT CASSVSGVYNSPLHF
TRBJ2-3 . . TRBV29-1 TGCAGCGTGGGGGCATTTGTGGATGCAGATACGCAGTATTTT CSVGAFVDADTQYF
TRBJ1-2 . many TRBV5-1 TGCGCCAGCAACGGACAGCTAAAAGACTATGGCTACACCTTC CASNGQLKDYGYTF
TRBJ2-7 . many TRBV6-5 TGTGCCAGCAGTTACTGGCGGGAAGAGTCCTACGAGCAGTACTTC CASSYWREESYEQYF
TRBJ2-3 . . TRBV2 TGTGCCAGCAGTGCATCTGTTCCCCACACAGATACGCAGTATTTT CASSASVPHTDTQYF
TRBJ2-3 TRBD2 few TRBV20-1 TGCAGTGCTGCCGCCCTAGCGGGGAGTATAGATACGCAGTATTTT CSAAALAGSIDTQYF
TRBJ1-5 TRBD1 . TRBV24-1 TGTGCCACCAGTGGGGGGACAGCGGATCAGCCCCAGCATTTT CATSGGTADQPQHF
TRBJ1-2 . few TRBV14 TGTGCCAGCAGCCAAGACAACGGCTACTATGGCTACACCTTC CASSQDNGYYGYTF
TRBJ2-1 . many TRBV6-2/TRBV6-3 TGTGCCAGCAGTTACTCGAAAGGTGAGCAGTTCTTC CASSYSKGEQFF
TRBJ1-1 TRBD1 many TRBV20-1 TGCGTGTCTACAGGGGGGACTGAAGCTTTCTTT CVSTGGTEAFF
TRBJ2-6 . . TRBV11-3 TGTGCCAGCACGGATTCTGGGGCCAACGTCCTGACTTTC CASTDSGANVLTF
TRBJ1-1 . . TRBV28 TGTGCCAGCAGTCCACTCAGAGGATTGAACACTGAAGCTTTCTTT CASSPLRGLNTEAFF
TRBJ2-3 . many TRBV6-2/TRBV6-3 TGTGCCAGCAGCCCGTCTCCCGCCGGTGGAGATACGCAGTATTTT CASSPSPAGGDTQYF
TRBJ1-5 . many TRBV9 TGTGCCAGCAGCGTAGCGGGGTCTGGGCCCCAGCATTTT CASSVAGSGPQHF
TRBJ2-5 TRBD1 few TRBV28 TGTGCCAGCTACGACCGGGACAGGGACGAAGGGGGTCTCGGAGAGACCCAGTACTTC CASYDRDRDEGGLGETQYF
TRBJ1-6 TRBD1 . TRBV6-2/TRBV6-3 TGTGCCAGCAGTTCACTCCCTCCCGGGACAGGACGATTTAATTCACCCCTCCACTTT CASSSLPPGTGRFNSPLHF
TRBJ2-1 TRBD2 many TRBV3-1 TGTGCCAGCAGCCCCGGGACTAGCGGGATCTACAATGAGCAGTTCTTC CASSPGTSGIYNEQFF
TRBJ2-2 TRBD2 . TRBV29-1 TGCAGCGTTTCCGGGACTAGCTACACCGGGGAGCTGTTTTTT CSVSGTSYTGELFF
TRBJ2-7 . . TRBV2 TGTGCCAGCGGGTACTGGTCGGACTACGAGCAGTACTTC CASGYWSDYEQYF
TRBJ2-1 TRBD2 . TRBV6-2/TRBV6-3 TGTGCCAGCAGTTCCGTCACCGGGACTAGGGGGAATGAGCAGTTCTTC CASSSVTGTRGNEQFF
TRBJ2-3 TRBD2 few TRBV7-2 TGTGCCAGCAGCTTATTTCCGGCGGGAGGGGGGGCAGATACGCAGTATTTT CASSLFPAGGGADTQYF
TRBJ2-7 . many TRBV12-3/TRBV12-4 TGTGCCAGCAGTTTTGGGACCCATCCCGAGCAGTACTTC CASSFGTHPEQYF
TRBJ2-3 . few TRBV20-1 TGCAGTGTTCGGGGTAACGCAGATACGCAGTATTTT CSVRGNADTQYF
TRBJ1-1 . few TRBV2 TGTGCCAGCAGAAGGGCAGGCCCAAACCTGAACACTGAAGCTTTCTTT CASRRAGPNLNTEAFF
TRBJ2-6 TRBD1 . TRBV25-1 TGTGCCAGCAGTGTCACAGGGGGCTCTGGGGCCAACGTCCTGACTTTC CASSVTGGSGANVLTF
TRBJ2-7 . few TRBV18 TGTGCCAGCTCACCACAAGAAGCAGGGGCCTACGAGCAGTACTTC CASSPQEAGAYEQYF
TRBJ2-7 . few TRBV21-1 TGTGCCAGCAGCAAAGCGCGGGGACTAGCGGTCTACGAGCAGTACTTC CASSKARGLAVYEQYF
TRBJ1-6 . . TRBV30 TGTGCCTCGAGCTTTCGGGATTCACCCCTCCACTTT CASSFRDSPLHF
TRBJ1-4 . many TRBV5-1 TGCGCCAGCAGGAAGGGGAATGAAAAACTGTTTTTT CASRKGNEKLFF
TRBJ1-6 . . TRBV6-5 TGTGCCAGCAGTTGGGACACCTCTCGGGATTCACCCCTCCACTTT CASSWDTSRDSPLHF
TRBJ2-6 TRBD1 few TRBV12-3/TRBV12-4 TGTGCCAGCAGTTTAGGGACAGGGCCTCCTGGGGCCAACGTCCTGACTTTC CASSLGTGPPGANVLTF
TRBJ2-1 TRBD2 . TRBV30 TGTGCCTGGAGTGTACTGGCGGGAGGTGAGCAGTTCTTC CAWSVLAGGEQFF